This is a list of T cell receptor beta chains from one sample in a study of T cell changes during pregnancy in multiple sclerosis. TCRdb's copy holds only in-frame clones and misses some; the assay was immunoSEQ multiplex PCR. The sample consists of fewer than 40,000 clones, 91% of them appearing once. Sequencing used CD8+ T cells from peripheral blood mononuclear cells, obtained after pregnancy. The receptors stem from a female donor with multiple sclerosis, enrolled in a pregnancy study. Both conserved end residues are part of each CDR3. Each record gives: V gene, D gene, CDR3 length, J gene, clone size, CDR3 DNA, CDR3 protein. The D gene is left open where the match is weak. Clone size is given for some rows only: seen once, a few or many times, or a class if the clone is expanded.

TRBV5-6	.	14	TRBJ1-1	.	TGTGCCAGCTTCAGGGGAGGGATGAACACTGAAGCTTTCTTT	CASFRGGMNTEAFF
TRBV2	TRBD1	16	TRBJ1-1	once	TGTGCCAGCAGTCGATCCCGGGACAGGCCTAACACTGAAGCTTTCTTT	CASSRSRDRPNTEAFF
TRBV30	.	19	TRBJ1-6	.	TGTGCCTGGAGCCCTCCTGGTAGTTGGGCGAGCTCCTATAATTCACCCCTCCACTTT	CAWSPPGSWASSYNSPLHF
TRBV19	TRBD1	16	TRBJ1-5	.	TGTGCCAGTAGTATAGGACAGGGGGCTGGCAATCAGCCCCAGCATTTT	CASSIGQGAGNQPQHF
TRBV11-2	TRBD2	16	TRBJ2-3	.	TGTGCCAGCAGCTTTAGCGGGAGTTTGGGCACAGATACGCAGTATTTT	CASSFSGSLGTDTQYF
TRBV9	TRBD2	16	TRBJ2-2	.	TGTGCCAGCAGCGTTGAGCGGGGGGGCCTAGGCGGGGAGCTGTTTTTT	CASSVERGGLGGELFF
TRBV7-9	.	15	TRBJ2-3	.	TGTGCCAGCAGCTCGACCGGGACTAGCACAGATACGCAGTATTTT	CASSSTGTSTDTQYF
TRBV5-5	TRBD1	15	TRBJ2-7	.	TGTGCCAGCAGCTTCACAGGGGGGCTGATAGACGAGCAGTACTTC	CASSFTGGLIDEQYF
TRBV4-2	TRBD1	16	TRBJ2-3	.	TGTGCCAGCAGCCAAGCGACAGGGGAGTTGACAGATACGCAGTATTTT	CASSQATGELTDTQYF
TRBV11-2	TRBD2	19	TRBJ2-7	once	TGTGCCAGCAGCTTAGCCGTGGGACTAGCGGGGGGAATAAACTACGAGCAGTACTTC	CASSLAVGLAGGINYEQYF
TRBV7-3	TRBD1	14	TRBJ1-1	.	TGTGCCAGCAGCTTTCGACAGGGAAGCACTGAAGCTTTCTTT	CASSFRQGSTEAFF
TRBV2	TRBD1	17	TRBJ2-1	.	TGTGCCAGCAGCGAAGGATTCCGGGACAGGGGCTACAATGAGCAGTTCTTC	CASSEGFRDRGYNEQFF
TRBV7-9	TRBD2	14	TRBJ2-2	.	TGTGCCAGCAAGGGAGGGCGGCAAGGCGGGGAGCTGTTTTTT	CASKGGRQGGELFF
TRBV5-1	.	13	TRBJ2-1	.	TGCGCCAGCCGGGTATCAGTATACAATGAGCAGTTCTTC	CASRVSVYNEQFF
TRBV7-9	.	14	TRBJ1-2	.	TGTGCCAGCAGCTTAGGCCCAGTCAACTATGGCTACACCTTC	CASSLGPVNYGYTF
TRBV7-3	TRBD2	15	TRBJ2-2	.	TGTGCCAGCAGCGTCCGGGGGGGCAAGGCCGGGGAGCTGTTTTTT	CASSVRGGKAGELFF
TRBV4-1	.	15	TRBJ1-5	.	TGCGCCAGCAGCCAAGGGCAGGATAGCAATCAGCCCCAGCATTTT	CASSQGQDSNQPQHF
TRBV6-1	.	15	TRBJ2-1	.	TGTGCCAGCAGTGACAGCCCTAGCTCCTACAATGAGCAGTTCTTC	CASSDSPSSYNEQFF
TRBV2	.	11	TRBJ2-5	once	TGTGCCAGCCCCCGGGGGTCGGCCCAGTACTTC	CASPRGSAQYF
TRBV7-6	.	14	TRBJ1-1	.	TGTGCCAGCAGCTTAGCGAGGGGGTGGACTGAAGCTTTCTTT	CASSLARGWTEAFF
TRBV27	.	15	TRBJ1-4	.	TGTGCCAGCAGTTTAGGGAACCGACAGAATGAAAAACTGTTTTTT	CASSLGNRQNEKLFF
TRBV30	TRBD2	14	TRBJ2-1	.	TGTGCCTGGATGACCCAGCGGGGGTACAATGAGCAGTTCTTC	CAWMTQRGYNEQFF
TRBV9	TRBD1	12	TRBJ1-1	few	TGTGCCAGCGGGACAGGGAACACTGAAGCTTTCTTT	CASGTGNTEAFF
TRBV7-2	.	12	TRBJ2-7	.	TGTGCCAGCAGCTTCACAGGGACCGAGCAGTACTTC	CASSFTGTEQYF
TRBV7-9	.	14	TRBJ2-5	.	TGTGCCAGCAGCCCACTAGACGCGGAAGAGACCCAGTACTTC	CASSPLDAEETQYF
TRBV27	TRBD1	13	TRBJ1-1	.	TGTGCCAGCAGTCCAAGACAGGGCACTGAAGCTTTCTTT	CASSPRQGTEAFF
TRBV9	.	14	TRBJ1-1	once	TGTGCCAGCAGCCCAAAGAGGGGGGGCACTGAAGCTTTCTTT	CASSPKRGGTEAFF
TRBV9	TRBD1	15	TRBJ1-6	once	TGTGCCAGCAGCCGTGAAGGGACAGGGCCCTCACCCCTCCACTTT	CASSREGTGPSPLHF
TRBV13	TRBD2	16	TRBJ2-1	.	TGTGCCAGCAGCTTAGGCCAAGGGACTAGCTACAATGAGCAGTTCTTC	CASSLGQGTSYNEQFF
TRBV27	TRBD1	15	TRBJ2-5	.	TGTGCCAGCAGTTTCACAGGGGCTAGGTCAGAGACCCAGTACTTC	CASSFTGARSETQYF
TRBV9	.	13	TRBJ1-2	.	TGTGCCAGCAGCGTAGCGGAGGGATATGGCTACACCTTC	CASSVAEGYGYTF
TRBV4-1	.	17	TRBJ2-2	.	TGCGCCAGCAGCCAACTCCCCACTACGGGGAGTACCGGGGAGCTGTTTTTT	CASSQLPTTGSTGELFF
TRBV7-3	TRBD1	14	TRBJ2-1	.	TGTGCCAGCAGCCCGGGACAGACATACAATGAGCAGTTCTTC	CASSPGQTYNEQFF
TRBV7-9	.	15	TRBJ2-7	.	TGTGCCAGCAGCTTAAGTGCGACAAGAGACTACGAGCAGTACTTC	CASSLSATRDYEQYF
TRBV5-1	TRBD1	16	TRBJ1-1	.	TGCGCCAGCAGCTCCGACAGGGGGCCCCTGAACACTGAAGCTTTCTTT	CASSSDRGPLNTEAFF
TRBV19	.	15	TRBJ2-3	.	TGTGCCAGTAGTGAATCGGGACTCCGGGCAGATACGCAGTATTTT	CASSESGLRADTQYF